This entry is about one TCR beta chain. Its specific antigen is unknown. Qualities for individual bases were not recorded, and no much larger clone is one base off. This sample is part of a study of siplizumab effects on memory and regulatory T cells (dated by TCRdb to the late 2010s). At the level of the whole study: The study examined how the anti-CD2 antibody siplizumab affects alloreactive T-cell subsets in allogeneic mixed lymphocyte reactions built from human PBMCs. Overall study results and their limits: No functional confirmation was obtained for the suppressive function of proliferating Tregs from siplizumab cultures. Because sequences at frequencies below about 10^-5 were poorly captured, only a minor fraction of alloreactive clones could be mapped back to unstimulated subsets. Compared with memory T cells, unstimulated naive T cells appeared more diverse, and naive cells seemed to make a substantial contribution to the alloresponse. About 75-95% of proliferating CD4+ or CD8+ clones could not be given a naive or memory phenotype. Of the alloreactive CD4+ clones that could be mapped, the Treg-derived share averaged roughly 69% with siplizumab compared with roughly 27% in control reactions. The cumulative frequency of alloreactive sequences traceable to unstimulated CD4+ memory T cells was significantly reduced by siplizumab.

The germline V gene specifies MNHNS as CDR1 and SASEGT as CDR2. The CDR3, from cysteine to phenylalanine, totals 16 residues. Only the CDR3 DNA stays, 48 bases, in frame from base 1. The junction carries 15 bases between V and J, which are trimmed by 4 bases and 2 bases respectively. Library generation was performed with the immunoSEQ multiplex PCR assay. The deep sequencing platform assayed around 10^5 TCR templates per sample. Genomic DNA extracted from sorted T cells was used for TCRbeta CDR3 sequencing. The original methods were these. The R programming language was used for clonal analysis of TCRbeta CDR3 data. Alloreactive CD4+ and CD8+ clones were identified by comparing unstimulated samples to CFSE-low samples taken after the reaction. Regulatory or non-regulatory origin was assigned to alloreactive CD4+ clones by matching of sequences to sorted unstimulated Treg and non-Treg repertoires. The clones in this table, taken by TCRdb from immuneACCESS, are in-frame only. Not every clone is retained; where verified, under half of the shortfall comes from an unresolved V gene, and the cause of the rest is unknown. V and J calls and clone size are as listed in that table; D and trimming were resolved from the DNA. A total of roughly 100,000 clones appear in this sample, around 97% of them only once. The top ten hold approximately 0.031% of the sample.

Additional sequencing covered unstimulated subsets from a few donor pairs, namely CD8+ effector memory, CD4+ naive, CD8+ TEMRA, CD4+ memory and CD8+ naive. Sorted unstimulated T cells and proliferating T cells recovered from mixed lymphocyte reactions underwent TCRbeta CDR3 sequencing. Fresh whole blood from some ten HLA-typed healthy donors was used as the source from which PBMCs were isolated. The sample was naive CD4+ T cells sorted from blood. The cell subset or site tag for this specimen amounts to: unstimulated naive T cells. The sequence derives from a human donor in good health. The chain links TRBV6-1 with TRBJ1-3; tentative D gene TRBD1, with 6 bases matching. This receptor has the CDR3 CASSGQATGTGNTIYF. The nucleotides are TGTGCCAGCAGTGGACAGGCGACTGGAACTGGAAACACCATATATTTT.